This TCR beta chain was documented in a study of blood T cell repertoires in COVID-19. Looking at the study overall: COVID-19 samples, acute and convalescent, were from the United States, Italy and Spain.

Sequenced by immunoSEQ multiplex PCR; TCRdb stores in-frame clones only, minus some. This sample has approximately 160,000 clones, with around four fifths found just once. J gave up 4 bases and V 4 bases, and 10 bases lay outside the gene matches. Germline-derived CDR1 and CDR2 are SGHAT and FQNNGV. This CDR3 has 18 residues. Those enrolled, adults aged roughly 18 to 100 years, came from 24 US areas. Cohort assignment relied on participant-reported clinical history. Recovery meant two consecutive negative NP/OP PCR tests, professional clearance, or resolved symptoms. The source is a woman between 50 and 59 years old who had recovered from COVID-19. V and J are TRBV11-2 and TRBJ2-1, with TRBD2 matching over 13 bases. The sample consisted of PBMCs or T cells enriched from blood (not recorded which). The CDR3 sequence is CASSSRTSGGHGYNEQFF. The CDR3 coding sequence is TGTGCCAGCAGCTCGAGGACTAGCGGGGGCCATGGGTACAATGAGCAGTTCTTC.